The TCR beta chain described here comes from a study of T-cell memory formation after mild COVID-19. About the research overall: For the most part, TCR clusters were specific to one donor.

Study results and caveats: A balance of CD4 and CD8 characterized clones contracting day 15 to 85, whereas later expanders leaned CD4+.

In germline, CDR1 is SGHRS, CDR2 YFSETQ. V lost 1 base and J 4 bases, leaving 5 bases between the germline ends. The CDR3 runs 12 residues. Via MiXCR, TCRdb re-called the 5' RACE reads, giving one row per CDR3 protein. The repertoire includes approximately 60,000 distinct CDR3 sequences, over 8.5% of them detected once, and 1.1% sits in the top ten. In its sample, this clonotype ranks as medium-sized (0.01 to 0.1%). Its antigen is unidentified. Specimen: PBMCs or a T cell subset sorted from them (not recorded which). The chain joins TRBV5-1 to TRBJ1-2, with D perhaps matching TRBD1 (5 bases). The clonotype comes from a man between 18 and 29 years old who had mild COVID-19 (a few samples of this study predate the infection). Cell type and time point are not known. The CDR3, as DNA: TGCGCCAGCAGCTTGCAGGGCTATGGCTACACCTTC. It encodes CASSLQGYGYTF.